This T cell receptor beta chain was sequenced in a study of radiation and T cells in renal cell carcinoma. Study-level background: Nephrectomy followed 15 Gy stereotactic body radiation by 4 weeks. General study points: No pretreatment tumor biopsies were available for baseline clonotypes.

For this clone: Its antigen remains unidentified.

Profiling relied on immunoSEQ multiplex PCR, and the TCRdb table lists in-frame clones only, not all of them. This sample has 150,000 or so clones, with about nine tenths found just once. The time point was: blood 2 weeks post-SBRT. The treatment denotes: 15 Gy SBRT to primary tumor, nephrectomy 4 weeks later. Clear cell pathology was present in this patient's renal cell carcinoma. Germline V gene lookup returns CDR1 SGHAT and CDR2 FQNNGV. Trimming removed 7 bases from V and 8 bases from J, with 15 bases in between. This CDR3 is built from 13 residues. The chain joins TRBV11-2 to TRBJ1-3; TRBD1 is a possible D gene (6 bases). Sequences were derived from blood, sampled from a patient whose treatment included radiotherapy and nephrectomy. The TCR comes from a woman aged 50 to 60 with renal cell carcinoma. DNA for the CDR3: TGTGCCAGCACCCCATCGGGGGCAGACACCATATATTTT. Translating gives CASTPSGADTIYF.